A selection of T cell receptor beta chains follows, all from one sample in a study of T cells of healthy individuals. TCRdb itself ran the 5' RACE reads through MiXCR, one entry per CDR3 protein. The sample consists of more than 85,000 distinct CDR3 sequences, under 20% of them appearing once. The receptors originated from a human donor in good health. CDR3s include the opening cysteine and the closing phenylalanine or tryptophan. The order of the fields is J gene, clone size, V gene, CDR3 protein. The listing skips clone size in some rows; elsewhere it reads once, few, many or a size class.

>TRBJ2-4|.|TRBV20-1
CSAPSGTGGMKNIQYF
>TRBJ2-3|few|TRBV5-1
CASSSTSGGVPDTQYF
>TRBJ2-3|few|TRBV20-1
CSASHGQVVDTQYF
>TRBJ2-3|few|TRBV2
CASSEARGFSTQYF
>TRBJ1-3|few|TRBV15
CATSSTSSGNTIYF
>TRBJ2-7|.|TRBV20-1
CSARLTSDYEQYF
>TRBJ1-5|.|TRBV5-6
CASSDGTLSLSNQPQHF
>TRBJ2-5|.|TRBV12-3/TRBV12-4
CASRLAGVETQYF
>TRBJ2-7|many|TRBV7-9
CASSTSGEYIYEQYF
>TRBJ1-4|.|TRBV6-6
CASRGTGAPTNEKLFF
>TRBJ2-7|many|TRBV7-2
CASSLLHEQYF
>TRBJ2-5|many|TRBV20-1
CSNQRRGNSETQYF
>TRBJ2-4|few|TRBV4-3
CASSQGEQGAFGKNIQYF
>TRBJ2-1|many|TRBV6-5
CASRDRRNEQFF
>TRBJ2-7|.|TRBV28
CASSTNRGVGEQYF
>TRBJ2-3|few|TRBV7-2
CASSSRLVDTQYF
>TRBJ2-2|.|TRBV7-9
CASSLDFHGELFF
>TRBJ2-6|few|TRBV12-3/TRBV12-4
CASSFFGYFEPPGANVLTF
>TRBJ2-3|.|TRBV4-1
CASSQEGARGTDTQYF
>TRBJ1-3|many|TRBV7-9
CASSLESGNTIYF
>TRBJ2-1|.|TRBV4-1
CASSQDADEQFF
>TRBJ2-5|.|TRBV6-5
CASSRGVAGGQETQYF
>TRBJ2-5|many|TRBV9
CASSVGSHGGQYF
>TRBJ2-7|medium-sized|TRBV28
CASSPPQSLYEQYF
>TRBJ1-1|many|TRBV5-1
CASSGGRLNTEAFF
>TRBJ2-2|few|TRBV6-5
CASSYLGLNTGELFF
>TRBJ2-4|few|TRBV3-1
CASSQDSASGKNIQYF
>TRBJ1-2|few|TRBV5-1
CASSLSVAGTGYTF
>TRBJ1-4|few|TRBV2
CASGGTVAEKLFF
>TRBJ2-3|.|TRBV20-1
CSAQLRGYTDTQYF
>TRBJ1-4|few|TRBV4-1
CASSQDIEGKLFF
>TRBJ1-1|many|TRBV10-3
CAISEARLEAFF
>TRBJ2-3|few|TRBV29-1
CSVAGLAGGSDTQYF
>TRBJ2-2|.|TRBV9
CASSVVGYTGELFF
>TRBJ1-2|once|TRBV4-3
CASSQDGPEDGYTF
>TRBJ2-1|few|TRBV6-5
CASSYGGTSGGVPNEQFF
>TRBJ2-2|.|TRBV4-2
CASNIAGETGELFF
>TRBJ1-2|.|TRBV2
CASSEGPDYGYTF
>TRBJ1-5|few|TRBV7-9
CASSLDSWAQHF
>TRBJ2-1|.|TRBV28
CASSIYHEQFF
>TRBJ2-3|.|TRBV7-9
CASSLGQGPLTDTQYF
>TRBJ2-1|many|TRBV19
CASSWTGWNEQFF